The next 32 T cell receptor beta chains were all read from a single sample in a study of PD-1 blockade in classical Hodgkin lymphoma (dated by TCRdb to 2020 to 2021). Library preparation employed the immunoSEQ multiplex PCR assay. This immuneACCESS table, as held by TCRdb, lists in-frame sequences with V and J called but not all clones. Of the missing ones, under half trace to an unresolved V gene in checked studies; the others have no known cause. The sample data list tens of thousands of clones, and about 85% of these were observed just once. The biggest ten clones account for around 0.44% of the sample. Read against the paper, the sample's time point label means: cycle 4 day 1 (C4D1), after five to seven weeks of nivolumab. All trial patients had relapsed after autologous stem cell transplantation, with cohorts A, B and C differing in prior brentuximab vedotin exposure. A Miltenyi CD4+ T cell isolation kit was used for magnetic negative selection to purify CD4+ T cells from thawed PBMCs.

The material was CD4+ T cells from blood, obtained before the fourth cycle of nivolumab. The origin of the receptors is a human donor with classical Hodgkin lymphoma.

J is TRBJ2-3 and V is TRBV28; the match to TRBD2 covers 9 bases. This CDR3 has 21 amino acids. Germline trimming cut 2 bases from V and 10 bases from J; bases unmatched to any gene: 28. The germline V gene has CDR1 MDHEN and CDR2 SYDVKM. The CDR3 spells CASSLDPFIYVAGGAQAAQYF. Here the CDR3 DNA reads TGTGCCAGCAGTTTAGACCCGTTTATATATGTTGCGGGAGGGGCACAAGCGGCGCAGTATTTT.

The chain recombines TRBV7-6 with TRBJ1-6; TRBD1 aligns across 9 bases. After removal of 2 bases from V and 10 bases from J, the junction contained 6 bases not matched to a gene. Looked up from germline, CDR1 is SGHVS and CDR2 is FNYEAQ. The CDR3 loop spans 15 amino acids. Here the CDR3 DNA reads TGTGCCAGCAGCTTAATGGGACAGGGTAACTCACCCCTCCACTTT. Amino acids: CASSLMGQGNSPLHF.

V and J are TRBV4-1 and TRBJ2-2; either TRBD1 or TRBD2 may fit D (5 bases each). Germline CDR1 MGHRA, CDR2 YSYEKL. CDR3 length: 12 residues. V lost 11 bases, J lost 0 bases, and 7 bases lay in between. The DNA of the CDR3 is TGCGCCTCGGGGCCGAACACCGGGGAGCTGTTTTTT. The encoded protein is CASGPNTGELFF.

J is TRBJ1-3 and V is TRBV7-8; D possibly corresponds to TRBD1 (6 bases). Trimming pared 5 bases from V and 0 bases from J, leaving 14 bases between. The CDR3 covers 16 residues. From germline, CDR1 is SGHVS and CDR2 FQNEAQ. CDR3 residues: CASSARQALSGNTIYF. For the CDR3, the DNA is TGTGCCAGCAGCGCAAGACAGGCCCTCTCTGGAAACACCATATATTTT.

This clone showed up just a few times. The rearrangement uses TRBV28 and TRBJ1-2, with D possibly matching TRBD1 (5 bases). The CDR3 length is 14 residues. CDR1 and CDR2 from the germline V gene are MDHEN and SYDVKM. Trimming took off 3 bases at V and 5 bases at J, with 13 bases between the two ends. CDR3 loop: CASSLVGTPYGYTF. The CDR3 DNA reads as TGTGCCAGCAGTTTGGTCGGGACCCCATATGGCTACACCTTC.

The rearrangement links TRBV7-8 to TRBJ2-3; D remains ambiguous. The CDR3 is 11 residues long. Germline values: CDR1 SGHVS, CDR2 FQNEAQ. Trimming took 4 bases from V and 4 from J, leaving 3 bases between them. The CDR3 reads CASSYSDTQYF. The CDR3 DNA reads TGTGCCAGCAGCTACTCAGATACGCAGTATTTT.

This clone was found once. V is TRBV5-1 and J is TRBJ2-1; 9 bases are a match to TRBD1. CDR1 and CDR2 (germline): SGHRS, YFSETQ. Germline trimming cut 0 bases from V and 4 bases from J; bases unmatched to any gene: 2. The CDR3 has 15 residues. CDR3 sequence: CASSLEGTGYNEQFF. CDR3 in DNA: TGCGCCAGCAGCTTGGAGGGGACAGGGTACAATGAGCAGTTCTTC.

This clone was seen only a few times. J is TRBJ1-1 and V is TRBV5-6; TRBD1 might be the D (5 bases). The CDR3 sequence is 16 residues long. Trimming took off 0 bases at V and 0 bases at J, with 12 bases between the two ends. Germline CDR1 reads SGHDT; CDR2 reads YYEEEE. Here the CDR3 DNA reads TGTGCCAGCAGCTTGGCGGGACCCTACTTGAACACTGAAGCTTTCTTT. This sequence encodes CASSLAGPYLNTEAFF. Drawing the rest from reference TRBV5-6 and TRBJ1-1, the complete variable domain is DAGVTQSPTHLIKTRGQQVTLRCSPKSGHDTVSWYQQALGQGPQFIFQYYEEEERQRGNFPDRFSGHQFPNYSSELNVNALLLGDSALYLCASSLAGPYLNTEAFFGQGTRLTVV.

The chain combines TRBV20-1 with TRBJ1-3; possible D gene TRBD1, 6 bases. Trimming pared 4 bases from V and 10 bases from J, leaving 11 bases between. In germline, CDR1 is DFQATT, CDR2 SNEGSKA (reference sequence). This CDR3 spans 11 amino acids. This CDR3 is CSAKDSLTIYF. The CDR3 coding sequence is TGCAGTGCTAAGGACAGCCTTACCATATATTTT.

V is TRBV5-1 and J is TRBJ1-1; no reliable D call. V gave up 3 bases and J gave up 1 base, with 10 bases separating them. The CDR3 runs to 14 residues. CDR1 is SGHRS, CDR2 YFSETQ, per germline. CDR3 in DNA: TGCGCCAGCAGCTACGGAATCCCGAACACTGAAGCTTTCTTT. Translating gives CASSYGIPNTEAFF.

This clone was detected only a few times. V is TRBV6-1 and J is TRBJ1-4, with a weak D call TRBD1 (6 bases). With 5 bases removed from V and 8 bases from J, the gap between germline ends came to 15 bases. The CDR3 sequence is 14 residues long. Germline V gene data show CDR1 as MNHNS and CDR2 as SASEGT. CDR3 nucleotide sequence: TGTGCCAGCAGTATTCGGGGGGCAGTCGAAAAACTGTTTTTT. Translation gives CASSIRGAVEKLFF.

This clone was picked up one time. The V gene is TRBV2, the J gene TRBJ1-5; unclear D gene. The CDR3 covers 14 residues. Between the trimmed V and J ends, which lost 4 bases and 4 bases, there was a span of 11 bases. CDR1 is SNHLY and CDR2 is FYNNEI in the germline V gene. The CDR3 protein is CASSATNKNQPQHF. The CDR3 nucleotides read TGTGCCAGCAGTGCCACCAACAAGAATCAGCCCCAGCATTTT. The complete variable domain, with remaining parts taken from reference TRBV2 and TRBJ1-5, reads EPEVTQTPSHQVTQMGQEVILRCVPISNHLYFYWYRQILGQKVEFLVSFYNNEISEKSEIFDDQFSVERPDGSNFTLKIRSTKLEDSAMYFCASSATNKNQPQHFGDGTRLSIL.

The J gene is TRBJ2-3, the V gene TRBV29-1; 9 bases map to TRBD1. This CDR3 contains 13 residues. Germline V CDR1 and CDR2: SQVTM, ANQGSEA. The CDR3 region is CSTTGQGTDTQYF. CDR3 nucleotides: TGCAGTACGACCGGACAGGGGACGGATACGCAGTATTTT.

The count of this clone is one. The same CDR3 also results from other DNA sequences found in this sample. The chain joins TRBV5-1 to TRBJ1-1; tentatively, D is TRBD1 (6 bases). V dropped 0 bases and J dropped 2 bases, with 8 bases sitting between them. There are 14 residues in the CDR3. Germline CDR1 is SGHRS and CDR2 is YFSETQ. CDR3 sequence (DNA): TGCGCCAGCAGCTTGGGACAGGCAAACACTGAAGCTTTCTTT. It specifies CASSLGQANTEAFF.

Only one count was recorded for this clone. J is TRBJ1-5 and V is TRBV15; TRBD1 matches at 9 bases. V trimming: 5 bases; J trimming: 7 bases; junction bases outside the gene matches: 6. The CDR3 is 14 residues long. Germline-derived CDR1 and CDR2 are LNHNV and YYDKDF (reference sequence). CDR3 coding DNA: TGTGCCACCAGCCAGGACAGGGGCAGGCAGCCCCAGCATTTT. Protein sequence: CATSQDRGRQPQHF.

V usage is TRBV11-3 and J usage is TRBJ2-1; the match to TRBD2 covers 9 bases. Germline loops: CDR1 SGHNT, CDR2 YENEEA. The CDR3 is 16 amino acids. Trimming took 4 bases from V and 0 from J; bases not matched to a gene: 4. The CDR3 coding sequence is TGTGCCAGCAGCTCTACTAGCGGGCGCTCCTACAATGAGCAGTTCTTC. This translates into CASSSTSGRSYNEQFF.

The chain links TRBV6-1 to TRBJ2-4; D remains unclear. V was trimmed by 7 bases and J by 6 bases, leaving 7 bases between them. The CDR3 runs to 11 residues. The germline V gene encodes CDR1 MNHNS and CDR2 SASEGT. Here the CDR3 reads CASMDRNIQYF. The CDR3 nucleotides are TGTGCCAGCATGGATAGAAACATTCAGTACTTC.

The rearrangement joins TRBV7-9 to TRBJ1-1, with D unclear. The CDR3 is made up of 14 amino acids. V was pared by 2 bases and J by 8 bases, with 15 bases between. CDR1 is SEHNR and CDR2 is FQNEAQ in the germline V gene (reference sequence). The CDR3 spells CASSLYPSPREAFF. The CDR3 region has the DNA TGTGCCAGCAGCTTATATCCTTCGCCGCGAGAAGCTTTCTTT.

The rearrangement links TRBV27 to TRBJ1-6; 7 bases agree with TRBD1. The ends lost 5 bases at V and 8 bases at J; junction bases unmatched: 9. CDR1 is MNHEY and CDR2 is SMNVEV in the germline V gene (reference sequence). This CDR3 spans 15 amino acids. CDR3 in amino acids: CASSTLDRRDSPLHF. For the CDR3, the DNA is TGTGCCAGCAGTACCCTGGACAGGAGAGATTCACCCCTCCACTTT.

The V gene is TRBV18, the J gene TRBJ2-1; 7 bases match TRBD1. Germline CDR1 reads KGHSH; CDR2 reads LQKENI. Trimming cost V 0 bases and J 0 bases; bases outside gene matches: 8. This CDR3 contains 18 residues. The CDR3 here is CASSPPVSAGGSYNEQFF. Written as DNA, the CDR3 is TGTGCCAGCTCACCACCGGTTTCAGCAGGGGGCTCCTACAATGAGCAGTTCTTC.

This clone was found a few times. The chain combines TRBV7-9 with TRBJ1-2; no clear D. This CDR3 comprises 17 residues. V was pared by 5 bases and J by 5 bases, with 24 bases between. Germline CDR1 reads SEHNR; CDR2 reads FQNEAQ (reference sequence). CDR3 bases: TGTGCCAGCAGCCCCTCGTCGGGCAGGCCCGACACATATGGCTACACCTTC. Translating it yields CASSPSSGRPDTYGYTF.

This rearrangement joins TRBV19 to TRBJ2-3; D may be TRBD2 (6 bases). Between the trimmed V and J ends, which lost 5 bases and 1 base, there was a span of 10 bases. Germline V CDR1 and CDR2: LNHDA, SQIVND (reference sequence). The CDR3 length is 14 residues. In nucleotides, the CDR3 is TGTGCCAGTAGTTCTGGCGGGGGCACAGATACGCAGTATTTT. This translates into CASSSGGGTDTQYF.

The CDR3 here is CASSRWSSDTQYF. The CDR3 DNA follows: TGTGCCAGCAGCCGATGGTCTTCAGATACGCAGTATTTT. The chain employs TRBV5-6 and TRBJ2-3; no clear D gene. Germline lookup yields CDR1 SGHDT and CDR2 YYEEEE. Trimming removed 4 bases at V and 4 bases at J, with 10 bases between. The CDR3 spans 13 residues.

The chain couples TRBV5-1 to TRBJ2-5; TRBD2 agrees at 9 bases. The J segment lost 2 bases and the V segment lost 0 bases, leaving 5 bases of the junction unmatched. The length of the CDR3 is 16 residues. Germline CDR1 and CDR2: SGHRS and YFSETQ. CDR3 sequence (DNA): TGCGCCAGCAGCTTGGGGACTAGCGCCTCGCAAGAGACCCAGTACTTC. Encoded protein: CASSLGTSASQETQYF.

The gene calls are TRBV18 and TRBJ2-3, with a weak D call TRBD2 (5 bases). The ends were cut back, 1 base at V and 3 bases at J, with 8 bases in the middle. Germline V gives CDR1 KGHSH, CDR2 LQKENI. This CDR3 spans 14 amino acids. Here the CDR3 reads CASSPRSGTDTQYF. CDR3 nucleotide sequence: TGTGCCAGCTCACCACGATCGGGGACAGATACGCAGTATTTT.

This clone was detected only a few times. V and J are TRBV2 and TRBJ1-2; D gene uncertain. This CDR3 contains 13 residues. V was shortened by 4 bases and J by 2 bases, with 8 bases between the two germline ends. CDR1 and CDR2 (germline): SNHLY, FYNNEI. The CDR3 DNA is TGTGCCAGCAGTGTTGAAGGGAACTATGGCTACACCTTC. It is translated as CASSVEGNYGYTF.

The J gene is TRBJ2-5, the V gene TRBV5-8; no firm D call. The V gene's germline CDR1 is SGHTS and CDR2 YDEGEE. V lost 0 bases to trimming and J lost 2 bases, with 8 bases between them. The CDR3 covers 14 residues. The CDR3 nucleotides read TGTGCCAGCAGCTTGGACACTAAACAAGAGACCCAGTACTTC. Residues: CASSLDTKQETQYF.

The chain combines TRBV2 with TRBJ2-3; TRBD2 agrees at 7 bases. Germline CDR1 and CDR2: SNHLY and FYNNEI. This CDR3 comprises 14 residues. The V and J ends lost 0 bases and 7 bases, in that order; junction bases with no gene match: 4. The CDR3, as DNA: TGTGCCAGCAGTGAAGCAGCTAGCGGAAATACGCAGTATTTT. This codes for CASSEAASGNTQYF.

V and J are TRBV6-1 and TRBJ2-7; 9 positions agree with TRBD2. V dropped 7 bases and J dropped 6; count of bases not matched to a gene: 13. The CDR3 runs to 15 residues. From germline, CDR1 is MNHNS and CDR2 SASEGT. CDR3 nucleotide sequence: TGTGCCAGCAACCCCTTGGCGGGAGGGTCTTCCGAGCAGTACTTC. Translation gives CASNPLAGGSSEQYF.

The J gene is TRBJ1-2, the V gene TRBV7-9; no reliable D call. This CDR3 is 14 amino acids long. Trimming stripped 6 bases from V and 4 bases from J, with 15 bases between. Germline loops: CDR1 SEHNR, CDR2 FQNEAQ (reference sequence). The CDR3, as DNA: TGTGCCAGCAGGGGTGTTAATAGCGGCTATGGCTACACCTTC. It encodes CASRGVNSGYGYTF.

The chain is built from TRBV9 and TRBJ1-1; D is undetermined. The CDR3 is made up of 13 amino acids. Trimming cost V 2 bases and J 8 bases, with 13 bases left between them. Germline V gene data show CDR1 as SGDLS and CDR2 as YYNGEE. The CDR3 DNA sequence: TGTGCCAGCAGCGTCTCCCCCGATCTAGAAGCTTTCTTT. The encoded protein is CASSVSPDLEAFF. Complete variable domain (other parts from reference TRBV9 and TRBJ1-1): DSGVTQTPKHLITATGQRVTLRCSPRSGDLSVYWYQQSLDQGLQFLIQYYNGEERAKGNILERFSAQQFPDLHSELNLSSLELGDSALYFCASSVSPDLEAFFGQGTRLTVV.

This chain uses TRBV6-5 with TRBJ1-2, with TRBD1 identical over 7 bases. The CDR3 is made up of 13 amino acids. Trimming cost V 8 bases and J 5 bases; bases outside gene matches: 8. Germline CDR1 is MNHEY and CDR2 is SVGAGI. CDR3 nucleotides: TGTGCCAGCGGACAGGTTTCCGATTATGGCTACACCTTC. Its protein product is CASGQVSDYGYTF.